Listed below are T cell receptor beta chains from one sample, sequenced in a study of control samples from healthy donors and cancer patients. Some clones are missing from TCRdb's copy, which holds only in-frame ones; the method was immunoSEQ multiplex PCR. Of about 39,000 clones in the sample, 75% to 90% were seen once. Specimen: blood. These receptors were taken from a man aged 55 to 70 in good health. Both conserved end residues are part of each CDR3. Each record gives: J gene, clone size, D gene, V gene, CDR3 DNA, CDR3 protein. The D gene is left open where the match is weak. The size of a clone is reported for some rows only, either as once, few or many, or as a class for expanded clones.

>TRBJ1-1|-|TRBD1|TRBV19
TGTGCCAGTAATATGAAGATGACAGGGGAGGTAAAAGCTTTCTTT
CASNMKMTGEVKAFF
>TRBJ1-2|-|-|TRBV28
TGTGCCATTGTTAGGGAGAATTCAATAGATGGCTACACCTTC
CAIVRENSIDGYTF
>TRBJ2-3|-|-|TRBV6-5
TGTGCCAGCAGACCGGGACTGCCGAGCACAGATACGCAGTATTTT
CASRPGLPSTDTQYF
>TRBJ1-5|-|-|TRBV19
TGTGCCAGTAGTATCCGGACAGCTGAGTACAATCAGCCCCAGCATTTT
CASSIRTAEYNQPQHF
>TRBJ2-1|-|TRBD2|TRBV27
TGTGCCAGCAGTTTAGTGCGGGAGACGGACAATGAGCAGTTCTTC
CASSLVRETDNEQFF
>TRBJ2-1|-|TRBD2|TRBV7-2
TGTGCCAGCAGCTTTCGGGGGGGGCCCGGACATGAGCAGTTCTTC
CASSFRGGPGHEQFF
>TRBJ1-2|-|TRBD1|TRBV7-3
TGTGCCAGCAGCTTAAACAGGGGTTCGCTCTATGGCTACACCTTC
CASSLNRGSLYGYTF
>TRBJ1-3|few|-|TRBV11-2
TGTGCCAGCAGCTTAGTTCACGGCCTCTCTGGAAACACCATATATTTT
CASSLVHGLSGNTIYF
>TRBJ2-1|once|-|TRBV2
TGTGTCACAGCCGGAGGGACTGGGGTCTTCGGGCAGTTCTTC
CVTAGGTGVFGQFF
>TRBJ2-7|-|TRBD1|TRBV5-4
TGTGCCAGCAGCTCCAGGACAGGGAGGTCAGAGCAGTACTTC
CASSSRTGRSEQYF
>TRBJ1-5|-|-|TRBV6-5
TGTGCCAGCAGTTACTCGGCAGGGTTGCGGGGGCCCCAGCATTTT
CASSYSAGLRGPQHF
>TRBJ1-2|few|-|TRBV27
TGTGCCAGCAGTTTACAAGTCAACTATGGCTACACCTTC
CASSLQVNYGYTF
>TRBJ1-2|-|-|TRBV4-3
TGCGCCAGCAGCCAAGCTATTAGCGGTCCTTTCTATGGCTACACCTTC
CASSQAISGPFYGYTF
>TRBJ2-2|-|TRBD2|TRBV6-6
TGTGCCAGCAAAGCGGGGTCGAACACCGGGGAGCTGTTTTTT
CASKAGSNTGELFF
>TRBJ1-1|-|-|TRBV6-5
TGTGCCAGCATCGGCAGGGCTGAAGCTTTCTTT
CASIGRAEAFF
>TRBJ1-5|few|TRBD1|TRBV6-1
TGTGCCAGCAGTGGGAGACAGGGTTATGTTAGCAATCAGCCCCAGCATTTT
CASSGRQGYVSNQPQHF
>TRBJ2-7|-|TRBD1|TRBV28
TGTGCCAGCTGGGACAGTACGTACGAGCAGTACTTC
CASWDSTYEQYF
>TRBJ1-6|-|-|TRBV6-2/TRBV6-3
TGTGCCAGCAGTCCCGGGACCGACCGTCTCCACTTT
CASSPGTDRLHF
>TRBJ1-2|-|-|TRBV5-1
TGCGCCAGCAGCTTGGGGAGGCAAATTAACTATGGCTACACCTTC
CASSLGRQINYGYTF
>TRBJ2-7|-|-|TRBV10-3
TGTGCCATCTCAGGATCCTACGAGCAGTACTTC
CAISGSYEQYF
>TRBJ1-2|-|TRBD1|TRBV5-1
TGCGCCAGCAGCCCCGGACAGGCCTATGGCTACACCTTC
CASSPGQAYGYTF
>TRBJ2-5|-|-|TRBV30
TGTGCCTGGAGTGCGACCAGGGGTGGACAAGAGACCCAGTACTTC
CAWSATRGGQETQYF
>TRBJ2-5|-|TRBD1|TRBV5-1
TGCGCCAGCAGCGCATACAGGGGGAGCCAAGAGACCCAGTACTTC
CASSAYRGSQETQYF
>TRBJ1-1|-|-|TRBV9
TGTGCCAGCAGCGTCACTCCCGGGACTGGTGGTAATCGGGACACTGAAGCTTTCTTT
CASSVTPGTGGNRDTEAFF
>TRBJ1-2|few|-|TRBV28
TGTGCCAGCAGTTTTGGAGGGGACGGCTACACCTTC
CASSFGGDGYTF
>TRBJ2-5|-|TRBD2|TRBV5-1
TGCGCCAGCAGCTTGGCCGGGCTAGCGGGAGGCCAAGAGACCCAGTACTTC
CASSLAGLAGGQETQYF
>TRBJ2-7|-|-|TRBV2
TGTGCCAGCAGTATCCACGAGCAGTACTTC
CASSIHEQYF
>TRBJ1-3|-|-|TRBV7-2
TGTGCCAGCAGCGGACAACTTTCTGGAAACACCATATATTTT
CASSGQLSGNTIYF
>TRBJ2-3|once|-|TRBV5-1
TGCGCCAGCAGCTCCGGGGGAGAAGATACGCAGTATTTT
CASSSGGEDTQYF
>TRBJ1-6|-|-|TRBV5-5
TGTGCCAGCAGCCCGCGAGGGGCCGGGGGTTCACCCCTCCACTTT
CASSPRGAGGSPLHF
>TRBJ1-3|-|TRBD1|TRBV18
TGTGCCAGCTCACCCTACGGACAGGCTGGAAACACCATATATTTT
CASSPYGQAGNTIYF
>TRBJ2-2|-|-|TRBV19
TGTGCCAGTAGTGGCATCCGGGTCTCCTCCGGGGAGCTGTTTTTT
CASSGIRVSSGELFF
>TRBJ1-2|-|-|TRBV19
TGTGCCAGTACTAGGACGGGCTATGGCTACACCTTC
CASTRTGYGYTF
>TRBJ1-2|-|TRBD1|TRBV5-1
TGCGCCAGCAGCTTGGAGGGACAGGGTCTTACCTATGGCTACACCTTC
CASSLEGQGLTYGYTF
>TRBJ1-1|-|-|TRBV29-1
TGCAGCGTTGGGACAGTTAGCACTGAAGCTTTCTTT
CSVGTVSTEAFF
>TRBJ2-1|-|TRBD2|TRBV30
TGTGCCTGGACCGTAGCGGGATCCTACAATGAGCAGTTCTTC
CAWTVAGSYNEQFF
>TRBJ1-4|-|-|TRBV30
TGTGCCTGGAGTGACAGGGTTTTCGGGACTAATGAAAAACTGTTTTTT
CAWSDRVFGTNEKLFF
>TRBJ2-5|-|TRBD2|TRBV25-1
TGTGCCAGCAGTGATTGGACTAGCGGGGGGGCGGTGACCCAGTACTTC
CASSDWTSGGAVTQYF
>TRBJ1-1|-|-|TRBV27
TGTGCCAGCAGTCGGACTTGGGGTGGAGCTTTCTTT
CASSRTWGGAFF
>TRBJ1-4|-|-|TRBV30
TGTGCCTGGACAGGGAGGTCTAATGAAAAACTGTTTTTT
CAWTGRSNEKLFF
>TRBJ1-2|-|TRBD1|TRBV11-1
TGTGCCAGCAGCCTTGACAGGGTATATGGCTACACCTTC
CASSLDRVYGYTF
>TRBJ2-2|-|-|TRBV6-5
TGTGCCAGCAGTCAACAGGATTCGAACACCGGGGAGCTGTTTTTT
CASSQQDSNTGELFF
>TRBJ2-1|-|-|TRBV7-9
TGTGCCAGCAGCTCACAGAACCGTTTAATAGGGAGCTCCTACAATGAGCAGTTCTTC
CASSSQNRLIGSSYNEQFF
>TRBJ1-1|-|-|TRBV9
TGTGCCAGCAGCCTGACTGATCGAATGAACACTGAAGCTTTCTTT
CASSLTDRMNTEAFF
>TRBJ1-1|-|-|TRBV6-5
TGTGCCAGCAGTTACGCCCGAGGGACTATGAACACTGAAGCTTTCTTT
CASSYARGTMNTEAFF
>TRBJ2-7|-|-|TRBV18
TGTGCCAGCTCACCAGGGGCCGAGGGGGAGCAGTACTTC
CASSPGAEGEQYF
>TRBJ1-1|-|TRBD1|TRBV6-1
TGTGCCAGCAGTGAGACAGGGTGGAAGGAAGCTTTCTTT
CASSETGWKEAFF
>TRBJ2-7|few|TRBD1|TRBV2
TGTGCCAGCAGGGGACAGATGAGCTCCTACGAGCAGTACTTC
CASRGQMSSYEQYF
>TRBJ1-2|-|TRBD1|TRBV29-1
TGCAGCGTTGACCAGCAGGGGGGAGGCTATGGCTACACCTTC
CSVDQQGGGYGYTF
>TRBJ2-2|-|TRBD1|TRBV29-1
TGCAGCGTGGTCCCGGGACAGGGGGCCACCGGGGAGCTGTTTTTT
CSVVPGQGATGELFF
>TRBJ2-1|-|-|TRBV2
TGTGCCAGCAGTGTTTCCGTACGTGAGCAGTTCTTC
CASSVSVREQFF
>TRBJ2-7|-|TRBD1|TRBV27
TGTGCCTCCCGACGGGGATCGTGGACAGGGGGCGAGGGGGCCTACGAGCAGTACTTC
CASRRGSWTGGEGAYEQYF
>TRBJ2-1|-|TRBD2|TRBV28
TGTGCCAGCAAACTCGGACTAGCGGGCTACAATGAGCAGTTCTTC
CASKLGLAGYNEQFF
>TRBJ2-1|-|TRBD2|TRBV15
TGTGCCACCAGCAGAGCCCTACTAGCGGGTCCCACGGGAGAGCAGTTCTTC
CATSRALLAGPTGEQFF
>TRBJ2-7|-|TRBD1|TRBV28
TGTGCCAGCAGTCTGCGGACAGGGGGGACCTACGAGCAGTACTTC
CASSLRTGGTYEQYF